The 23 T cell receptor beta chains presented below share a single source sample, sequenced in a study of neurological immune-mediated disorders. MiXCR, run by TCRdb on the 5' RACE reads, gives a single entry per CDR3 protein. The repertoire has more than 75,000 distinct CDR3 sequences, roughly 4.3% of them found once; the top ten carry over 5.5%. Time point given: longitudinal time-point 3. Sequenced input: PBMCs. These receptors all come from a woman aged 55-69 years with multiple sclerosis.

V and J are TRBV9 and TRBJ1-1; no clear D gene. CDR3 length equals 15 residues. From germline, CDR1 is SGDLS and CDR2 YYNGEE. V was clipped by 2 bases and J by 1 base, with 12 bases between them. DNA for the CDR3: TGTGCCAGCAGCGTGGGAGGGTTGGGGAACACTGAAGCTTTCTTT. This sequence encodes CASSVGGLGNTEAFF.

This clonotype was detected ten times or more. The chain recombines TRBV29-1 with TRBJ2-1; the match to TRBD2 covers 10 bases. The CDR3 contains 14 residues. V gave up 6 bases and J gave up 5 bases; unmatched junction bases: 7. Germline V gene lookup returns CDR1 SQVTM and CDR2 ANQGSEA. In DNA, the CDR3 is TGCAGCGTGGCCGTAGCGGGGGGCAACAATGAGCAGTTCTTC. This encodes CSVAVAGGNNEQFF.

In regard to this clonotype: The junction does not match germline at one end; this may be a read error. This rearrangement joins TRBV6-1 to TRBJ1-2; D is perhaps TRBD1 (5 bases). The CDR3 consists of 15 residues. The germline V gene encodes CDR1 MNHNS and CDR2 SASEGT. The CDR3 reads CVSSERSRGLDGYTF. The CDR3 nucleotides are TGTGTCAGCAGTGAAAGGTCCCGGGGCCTCGATGGCTACACCTTC.

This clonotype was detected many times. The chain is built from TRBV10-3 and TRBJ2-5; 7 bases align to TRBD2. With V trimmed by 10 bases and J by 2 bases, 1 base remained unmatched. CDR1 and CDR2 from the germline V gene are ENHRY and SYGVKD. This CDR3 is built from 11 residues. This chain's CDR3 is CATSGQETQYF. CDR3 coding DNA: TGTGCCACTAGCGGTCAAGAGACCCAGTACTTC.

This clonotype was observed many times. This rearrangement joins TRBV5-1 to TRBJ2-7; 12 positions agree with TRBD2. Trimming at V came to 2 bases and at J to 7 bases, leaving 4 bases not matched to a gene. This CDR3 is 14 amino acids long. Germline V lookup: CDR1 SGHRS, CDR2 YFSETQ. CDR3 sequence: CASSLRLAGDEQYF. CDR3 sequence (DNA): TGCGCCAGCAGCTTAAGACTAGCGGGGGATGAGCAGTACTTC. Combining the CDR3 with reference TRBV5-1 and TRBJ2-7 gives the whole variable domain KAGVTQTPRYLIKTRGQQVTLSCSPISGHRSVSWYQQTPGQGLQFLFEYFSETQRNKGNFPGRFSGRQFSNSRSEMNVSTLELGDSALYLCASSLRLAGDEQYFGPGTRLTVT.

This clonotype was seen ten or more times. The V call is TRBV7-2, the J call TRBJ1-1; D is unresolved. The CDR3 consists of 14 residues. V was cut by 1 base and J by 5 bases, with 11 bases left in between. Per germline, CDR1 SGHTA and CDR2 FQGNSA. CDR3 region: CASSLELGFTEAFF. DNA of the CDR3: TGTGCCAGCAGCTTAGAGCTGGGATTTACTGAAGCTTTCTTT. The whole variable domain, remainder taken from reference TRBV7-2 and TRBJ1-1, is GAGVSQSPSNKVTEKGKDVELRCDPISGHTALYWYRQSLGQGLEFLIYFQGNSAPDKSGLPSDRFSAERTGGSVSTLTIQRTQQEDSAVYLCASSLELGFTEAFFGQGTRLTVV.

This clonotype was seen at least ten times. The V call is TRBV29-1, the J call TRBJ2-7; TRBD1 aligns across 8 bases. The CDR3 is 14 residues long. From germline, CDR1 is SQVTM and CDR2 ANQGSEA. J gave up 2 bases and V 6 bases, and 9 bases lay outside the gene matches. The CDR3 loop reads CSVNRQGRPYEQYF. The CDR3 bases are TGCAGCGTGAATAGACAGGGGCGACCCTACGAGCAGTACTTC.

This clonotype was seen many times. The V call is TRBV9, the J call TRBJ2-7; D unclear. The V gene lost 3 bases and the J gene lost 2 bases, with 18 bases spanning the gap. CDR1 and CDR2 from the germline V gene are SGDLS and YYNGEE. CDR3 length: 16 amino acids. CDR3 protein: CASSGTSGSNPYEQYF. The CDR3 DNA follows: TGTGCCAGCAGCGGAACCTCCGGGTCCAACCCCTACGAGCAGTACTTC.

This clonotype was seen repeatedly, ten times or more. The chain employs TRBV5-1 and TRBJ2-2, with D unclear. The CDR3 sequence is 15 residues long. Germline CDR1 is SGHRS and CDR2 is YFSETQ. Trimming removed 4 bases at V and 6 bases at J, with 16 bases between. The CDR3 DNA reads as TGCGCCAGCAGCCCCGAAGGCCGTCTGGCCGGGGAGCTGTTTTTT. Encoded protein: CASSPEGRLAGELFF.

This clonotype came up many times. The chain links TRBV18 to TRBJ2-7; D remains unclear. From germline, CDR1 is KGHSH and CDR2 LQKENI. The CDR3 is 11 amino acids. The germline V and J ends were trimmed by 2 bases and 5 bases, with 4 bases remaining between them. The CDR3 here is CASSPDNEQYF. Here the CDR3 DNA reads TGTGCCAGCTCACCAGATAACGAGCAGTACTTC.

This clonotype was picked up many times. The J gene is TRBJ2-3, the V gene TRBV5-1; a weak D match, TRBD1 (7 bases). The CDR3 loop spans 15 amino acids. Germline V gives CDR1 SGHRS, CDR2 YFSETQ. V lost 0 bases to trimming and J lost 5 bases, with 13 bases between them. This chain's CDR3 is CASSLARGRGDTQYF. The CDR3 DNA sequence: TGCGCCAGCAGCTTGGCAAGGGGGCGGGGAGATACGCAGTATTTT.

In this sample, this clonotype turned up many times. The V and J genes are TRBV6-1 and TRBJ1-1; a weak D match, TRBD1 (5 bases). The germline CDR1 and CDR2 sequences are MNHNS and SASEGT. The CDR3 loop spans 14 amino acids. Trimming pared 1 base from V and 4 bases from J, leaving 10 bases between. CDR3 DNA sequence: TGTGCCAGCAGTGAAGGGGGTGGGGGCACTGAAGCTTTCTTT. It encodes CASSEGGGGTEAFF.

This clonotype was detected many times. The chain is built from TRBV19 and TRBJ1-1, with D possibly being TRBD1 (6 bases). CDR3 length: 15 residues. CDR1 is LNHDA, CDR2 SQIVND, per germline (reference sequence). V was cut by 7 bases and J by 4 bases, with 19 bases left in between. The CDR3 sequence is CASTPSGVVGTEAFF. The CDR3 DNA sequence: TGTGCCAGTACCCCTTCAGGGGTGGTGGGCACTGAAGCTTTCTTT.

This clonotype was found many times. The V and J genes are TRBV12-3 or TRBV12-4 and TRBJ1-4, with D maybe TRBD1 (5 bases). Trimming took off 5 bases at V and 3 bases at J, with 16 bases between the two ends. This CDR3 has 16 residues. CDR3 nucleotides: TGTGCCAGCAGTACGGGAGGGGCGGCAGCTAATGAAAAACTGTTTTTT. This codes for CASSTGGAAANEKLFF.

This clonotype appeared a few times. The J gene is TRBJ1-1, the V gene TRBV18; no reliable D call. Per germline, CDR1 KGHSH and CDR2 LQKENI. The V gene lost 3 bases and the J gene lost 1 base, with 12 bases spanning the gap. The CDR3 has 15 residues. The CDR3 nucleotides read TGTGCCAGCTCACCTAGCAACTGGGGGAACACTGAAGCTTTCTTT. Protein sequence: CASSPSNWGNTEAFF.

This clonotype was counted at least ten times. The V gene is TRBV5-1, the J gene TRBJ2-1, with D perhaps TRBD1 or TRBD2 (5 bases each). The germline V gene has CDR1 SGHRS and CDR2 YFSETQ. The length of the CDR3 is 13 residues. The V gene lost 4 bases and the J gene lost 7 bases, with 12 bases spanning the gap. CDR3 loop: CASSGGPANEQFF. The DNA of the CDR3 is TGCGCCAGCAGCGGGGGACCAGCTAATGAGCAGTTCTTC. The entire variable domain, with the rest obtained from reference TRBV5-1 and TRBJ2-1, is as follows: KAGVTQTPRYLIKTRGQQVTLSCSPISGHRSVSWYQQTPGQGLQFLFEYFSETQRNKGNFPGRFSGRQFSNSRSEMNVSTLELGDSALYLCASSGGPANEQFFGPGTRLTVL.

This clonotype was recorded many times. This chain joins TRBV6-5 and TRBJ1-2; 8 positions agree with TRBD1. Losses at the gene ends were 0 bases for V and 2 bases for J; bases not matched to a gene: 8. Germline values: CDR1 MNHEY, CDR2 SVGAGI. The CDR3 is made up of 17 amino acids. The CDR3 DNA follows: TGTGCCAGCAGTTACTCGCGTAGGACAGGGATCAACTATGGCTACACCTTC. It codes for CASSYSRRTGINYGYTF.

The chain employs TRBV6-1 and TRBJ2-5; TRBD2 matches at 7 bases. V lost 5 bases to trimming and J lost 4 bases; unmatched junction nucleotides: 16. Per the germline V gene, CDR1 is MNHNS and CDR2 is SASEGT. The CDR3 consists of 17 residues. CDR3 sequence reads: CASSLFLSSGEGETQYF. The DNA of the CDR3 is TGTGCCAGCAGTTTATTCCTCTCTTCGGGGGAGGGAGAGACCCAGTACTTC.

There are many counts of this clonotype. The chain uses TRBV20-1 and TRBJ1-2; TRBD1 is a possible D gene (5 bases). V was pared by 1 base and J by 2 bases, with 11 bases between. The V gene's germline CDR1 is DFQATT and CDR2 SNEGSKA (reference sequence). This CDR3 has 14 residues. DNA for the CDR3: TGCAGTGCTAGAGCAGGGAATGGGAACTATGGCTACACCTTC. It is translated as CSARAGNGNYGYTF.

This clonotype has a count of ten or more. The genes are TRBV12-3 or TRBV12-4 and TRBJ1-2, with D perhaps matching TRBD1 (5 bases). With 7 bases removed from V and 5 bases from J, the gap between germline ends came to 17 bases. This CDR3 is 14 amino acids long. CDR3 sequence: CASTPGGMRYGYTF. The CDR3 nucleotides are TGTGCCAGCACCCCGGGGGGAATGAGGTATGGCTACACCTTC.

This clonotype was recorded at least ten times. The chain joins TRBV5-1 to TRBJ1-5; a weak D match, TRBD1 (5 bases). The V gene lost 0 bases and the J gene lost 7 bases, with 11 bases spanning the gap. This CDR3 contains 14 residues. The germline gives CDR1 SGHRS, CDR2 YFSETQ. The DNA of the CDR3 is TGCGCCAGCAGCTTGGCGGCAGGGAAGCAGCCCCAGCATTTT. This codes for CASSLAAGKQPQHF.

In this sample, this clonotype turned up many times. The V and J genes are TRBV5-1 and TRBJ1-6; tentatively, D is TRBD1 (5 bases). V lost 3 bases and J lost 0, with 10 bases in between. This CDR3 is built from 16 residues. CDR1 is SGHRS, CDR2 YFSETQ, per germline. For the CDR3, the DNA is TGCGCCAGCAGCTGGGACGGAAGCTCCTATAATTCACCCCTCCACTTT. Its translation: CASSWDGSSYNSPLHF.

The CDR3: CASSLSWSSDYEQYF. CDR3 bases: TGTGCCAGCAGTTTATCGTGGTCTTCCGACTACGAGCAGTACTTC. The chain joins TRBV27 to TRBJ2-7; D gene ambiguous. Trimming stripped 0 bases from V and 3 bases from J, with 12 bases between. Looked up from germline, CDR1 is MNHEY and CDR2 is SMNVEV (reference sequence). The length of the CDR3 is 15 residues.